This passage covers 20 T cell receptor beta chains from one sample sequenced in a study of cytomegalovirus exposure and HLA in healthy donors. The study ran its PCR with 60 Vbeta and 13 Jbeta primers. TCRdb's copy holds only in-frame clones and misses some; the assay was immunoSEQ multiplex PCR. The repertoire holds under 200,000 clones, roughly 85% seen once, with around 1.9% in the top ten. The sequencing sample was made of PBMCs. The receptors here all came from a middle-aged man in good health and CMV-seronegative.

V and J are TRBV19 and TRBJ2-5, with 7 bases identical to TRBD2. From germline, CDR1 is LNHDA and CDR2 SQIVND (reference sequence). This CDR3 is 14 amino acids long. J lost 4 bases, V lost 6 bases, and 8 bases had no gene match. In DNA, the CDR3 is TGTGCCAGTAGGGAGCGGGGAGCGGGAGAGACCCAGTACTTC. Encoded protein: CASRERGAGETQYF.

This sequence joins TRBV10-3 and TRBJ2-7, with 8 bases aligning to TRBD2. The CDR3 loop spans 15 amino acids. CDR1 is ENHRY, CDR2 SYGVKD, per germline. V gave up 4 bases and J gave up 1 base; unmatched junction bases: 6. CDR3 residues: CAISGWTSNSYEQYF. CDR3 in DNA: TGTGCCATCAGTGGTTGGACTAGCAATTCCTACGAGCAGTACTTC.

This clone is large by share. Other DNA sequences from this sample encode an identical CDR3 as well. The J gene is TRBJ2-2, the V gene TRBV28; TRBD1 matches at 11 bases. With V trimmed by 6 bases and J by 8 bases, 8 bases remained unmatched. Germline-derived CDR1 and CDR2 are MDHEN and SYDVKM. The CDR3 consists of 15 residues. The CDR3 here is CASSPGQGEAGELFF. The DNA for the CDR3 is TGTGCCAGCAGCCCGGGACAGGGGGAGGCTGGGGAGCTGTTTTTT.

The rearrangement links TRBV5-6 to TRBJ2-5; tentatively, D is TRBD2 (6 bases). Looked up from germline, CDR1 is SGHDT and CDR2 is YYEEEE. V lost 3 bases and J 1 base, leaving 13 bases between the germline ends. This CDR3 comprises 15 residues. The CDR3 region is CASSYYSGLQETQYF. CDR3 in DNA: TGTGCCAGCAGCTATTATTCGGGACTCCAAGAGACCCAGTACTTC.

Worth noting for this clone: A read error may produce the germline difference seen at one junction end. V is TRBV6-1 and J is TRBJ2-4; 9 bases map to TRBD2. Germline V CDR1 and CDR2: MNHNS, SASEGT. The CDR3 loop spans 14 amino acids. CDR3 in amino acids: CASSAGLASNSQYF. In DNA, the CDR3 is TGTGCCAGCAGTGCTGGACTAGCGTCAAACAGTCAGTACTTC.

The gene calls are TRBV29-1 and TRBJ2-3; D gene unclear. CDR1 and CDR2 (germline): SQVTM, ANQGSEA. The ends were cut back, 3 bases at V and 0 bases at J, with 7 bases in the middle. This CDR3 spans 13 amino acids. CDR3 amino acids: CSVDTTSTDTQYF. In DNA form, the CDR3 reads TGCAGCGTTGATACGACAAGCACAGATACGCAGTATTTT.

The J gene is TRBJ1-4, the V gene TRBV28; D remains unclear. This CDR3 has 12 residues. The germline gives CDR1 MDHEN, CDR2 SYDVKM. V was shortened by 6 bases and J by 11 bases, with 13 bases between the two germline ends. CDR3 sequence reads: CASRDGNAKLFF. CDR3 nucleotide sequence: TGTGCCAGCAGGGACGGGAATGCTAAACTGTTTTTT.

There are a few counts of this clone. The gene calls are TRBV5-6 and TRBJ2-7; 9 positions agree with TRBD1. Trimming took 3 bases from V and 5 from J; bases not matched to a gene: 6. Germline loops: CDR1 SGHDT, CDR2 YYEEEE. This CDR3 has 14 residues. The CDR3 protein is CASSWGTGLNEQYF. The CDR3 DNA reads as TGTGCCAGCAGCTGGGGGACAGGGTTAAACGAGCAGTACTTC.

This chain links TRBV4-1 with TRBJ1-5, with 7 bases fitting TRBD1. This CDR3 contains 15 residues. The ends lost 1 base at V and 4 bases at J; junction bases unmatched: 4. Germline CDR1 is MGHRA and CDR2 is YSYEKL. CDR3 bases: TGCGCCAGCAGCCAAGTCGCACAGGGGAATCAGCCCCAGCATTTT. Protein: CASSQVAQGNQPQHF.

V usage is TRBV4-1 and J usage is TRBJ2-1; 10 bases align to TRBD2. This CDR3 spans 14 amino acids. Germline trimming cut 4 bases from V and 15 bases from J; bases unmatched to any gene: 12. The germline V gene has CDR1 MGHRA and CDR2 YSYEKL. CDR3 in DNA: TGCGCCAGCAGCCTAGTACTAGCGGGACTCCATATGTTCTTC. This translates into CASSLVLAGLHMFF.

The chain is built from TRBV7-8 and TRBJ2-1; possibly TRBD2 for D (6 bases). In germline, CDR1 is SGHVS, CDR2 FQNEAQ. This CDR3 contains 16 residues. The V gene lost 1 base and the J gene lost 4 bases, with 14 bases spanning the gap. As DNA, the CDR3 is TGTGCCAGCAGCTTAGGGGGCCTCGGGAGATACAATGAGCAGTTCTTC. It is translated as CASSLGGLGRYNEQFF. Full variable domain (outside the CDR3, taken from reference TRBV7-8 and TRBJ2-1): GAGVSQSPRYKVAKRGQDVALRCDPISGHVSLFWYQQALGQGPEFLTYFQNEAQLDKSGLPSDRFFAERPEGSVSTLKIQRTQQEDSAVYLCASSLGGLGRYNEQFFGPGTRLTVL.

The rearrangement uses TRBV19 and TRBJ2-7, with D maybe TRBD2 (5 bases). Germline lookup yields CDR1 LNHDA and CDR2 SQIVND (reference sequence). V was pared by 5 bases and J by 2 bases, with 13 bases between. CDR3 length equals 14 residues. CDR3 region: CASSAADFTYEQYF. The CDR3 bases are TGTGCCAGTAGTGCCGCGGACTTTACCTACGAGCAGTACTTC. The full variable domain, in which reference TRBV19 and TRBJ2-7 provide the parts outside the CDR3, is DGGITQSPKYLFRKEGQNVTLSCEQNLNHDAMYWYRQDPGQGLRLIYYSQIVNDFQKGDIAEGYSVSREKKESFPLTVTSAQKNPTAFYLCASSAADFTYEQYFGPGTRLTVT.

This clone showed up just once. The chain uses TRBV9 and TRBJ2-7, with no clear D. CDR1 is SGDLS and CDR2 is YYNGEE in the germline V gene. V was cut by 4 bases and J by 3 bases, with 8 bases left in between. The CDR3 loop spans 12 amino acids. CDR3: CASSKTSYEQYF. Here the CDR3 DNA reads TGTGCCAGCAGCAAAACAAGCTACGAGCAGTACTTC.

The sample holds one count of this clone. The chain couples TRBV6-1 to TRBJ1-2; D is possibly TRBD1 (5 bases). Trimming took off 7 bases at V and 5 bases at J, with 20 bases between the two ends. There are 15 residues in the CDR3. Germline V gene data show CDR1 as MNHNS and CDR2 as SASEGT. The CDR3 DNA reads as TGTGCCAGCATCCAAGATGGGACTCCAATTTATGGCTACACCTTC. This gives the protein CASIQDGTPIYGYTF.

This clone was seen only once. V gene TRBV19 combines with J gene TRBJ2-7; 8 positions agree with TRBD2. The V segment lost 2 bases and the J segment 2 bases; nucleotides outside the gene matches: 2. The germline V gene has CDR1 LNHDA and CDR2 SQIVND (reference sequence). CDR3 length: 14 amino acids. The CDR3: CASSITSGAYEQYF. CDR3 DNA sequence: TGTGCCAGTAGTATAACTAGCGGAGCCTACGAGCAGTACTTC.

The chain employs TRBV19 and TRBJ2-2, with 8 positions matching TRBD1. Germline V gives CDR1 LNHDA, CDR2 SQIVND (reference sequence). V was pared by 7 bases and J by 5 bases, with 6 bases of the junction left unmatched. CDR3 length: 14 residues. CDR3 residues: CASTTGGRTGELFF. As DNA, the CDR3 is TGTGCCAGTACCACAGGGGGTCGTACCGGGGAGCTGTTTTTT.

This clone was seen a handful of times. This chain connects TRBV4-1 to TRBJ1-1, with D perhaps matching TRBD1 (6 bases). Germline CDR1 reads MGHRA; CDR2 reads YSYEKL. Trimming cost V 0 bases and J 5 bases, with 10 bases left between them. This CDR3 spans 14 amino acids. DNA of the CDR3: TGCGCCAGCAGCCAAGACACAGGGAGAACTGAAGCTTTCTTT. Translated, it gives CASSQDTGRTEAFF.

In its sample, this clone was seen once. The J gene is TRBJ2-3, the V gene TRBV27; TRBD1 agrees at 7 bases. J lost 4 bases, V lost 6 bases, and 7 bases had no gene match. This CDR3 comprises 14 residues. The germline V gene encodes CDR1 MNHEY and CDR2 SMNVEV (reference sequence). CDR3 sequence (DNA): TGTGCCAGCAGCGGACAGGTGCTGGCAGATACGCAGTATTTT. It encodes CASSGQVLADTQYF.

The genes are TRBV7-9 and TRBJ2-6; tentative D call: TRBD1 (5 bases). Per germline, CDR1 SEHNR and CDR2 FQNEAQ (reference sequence). CDR3 length equals 15 residues. Trimming removed 5 bases at V and 2 bases at J, with 10 bases between. CDR3 bases: TGTGCCAGCAGCACAGGAAAGGCTGGGGCCAACGTCCTGACTTTC. Its protein is CASSTGKAGANVLTF.

The rearrangement links TRBV5-4 to TRBJ1-3; D is unclear. The CDR3 totals 13 residues. V lost 5 bases and J lost 0, with 6 bases in between. Germline V lookup: CDR1 SGHNT, CDR2 YYREEE (reference sequence). The CDR3 sequence: CASRSSSGNTIYF. CDR3 in DNA: TGTGCCAGCAGGTCCAGCTCTGGAAACACCATATATTTT.